This T cell receptor (beta chain) comes out of a study of CD8 T cells in ankylosing spondylitis. General study findings and limits: Within ankylosing spondylitis blood, a TCR beta motif made up of under 10 highly homologous variants appeared to be characteristic. Some motif variants were previously reported in reactive arthritis synovial fluid and blood. Disease-linked clones, CD8+, were relatively rare in peripheral blood.

Germline V lookup: CDR1 SGHTA, CDR2 FQGNSA. V was clipped by 5 bases and J by 0 bases, with 18 bases between them. This CDR3 has 17 residues. Scientists made TCR beta libraries using quantitative 5'-RACE with molecular barcodes. In TCRdb, the 5' RACE reads were re-called with MiXCR into one record per CDR3 protein. This sample carries about 220,000 distinct CDR3 sequences, 5.5% to 7.5% of them seen once, and the ten largest clones take 14%. Of note for this clonotype: Antigen specificity is unknown.

The rearrangement joins TRBV7-2 to TRBJ2-3; D is perhaps TRBD2 (6 bases). The sample was blood, either unsorted or a sorted T cell fraction (not recorded which). The sequence came from a male donor with ankylosing spondylitis. The chain's CDR3 is CASSRYGRMTSTDTQYF. In DNA form, the CDR3 reads TGTGCCAGCAGCCGGTACGGGAGAATGACTAGCACAGATACGCAGTATTTT.